These 11 T cell receptor beta chains came from one sample sequenced in a study of identical twins. TCRdb processed the 5' RACE reads anew with MiXCR; each CDR3 protein has one entry. The repertoire consists of under 350,000 distinct CDR3 sequences, with 9.5% occurring once and the leading ten covering 5.5% to 9%. These sequences were also reported in another study, on yellow fever vaccine responses in identical twins.

The sample taken for sequencing was CD8+ T cells sorted from blood. These receptor sequences come from a woman under 30 in good health.

Only a few counts were recorded for this clonotype. The genes are TRBV4-3 and TRBJ2-1; 8 positions agree with TRBD1. CDR3 length: 14 residues. Germline lookup yields CDR1 LGHNA and CDR2 YSLEER. J lost 7 bases, V lost 0 bases, and 2 bases had no gene match. The CDR3 sequence: CASSQDTGGNEQFF. CDR3 sequence (DNA): TGCGCCAGCAGCCAAGATACAGGGGGGAATGAGCAGTTCTTC.

The gene calls are TRBV20-1 and TRBJ2-7; TRBD1 matches at 7 bases. Germline V lookup: CDR1 DFQATT, CDR2 SNEGSKA (reference sequence). With 6 bases clipped from V and 0 bases from J, the junction kept 5 bases outside the gene matches. The CDR3 extends over 13 amino acids. CDR3: CSAMGQSSYEQYF. DNA for the CDR3: TGCAGTGCAATGGGACAGAGCTCCTACGAGCAGTACTTC.

This clonotype was recorded many times. The rearrangement links TRBV29-1 to TRBJ2-7; no reliable D call. Germline V gives CDR1 SQVTM, CDR2 ANQGSEA. CDR3 length: 12 amino acids. Between the trimmed V and J ends, which lost 0 bases and 2 bases, there was a span of 5 bases. CDR3 amino acids: CSVEEATYEQYF. The CDR3 nucleotides are TGCAGCGTTGAAGAAGCGACCTACGAGCAGTACTTC.

This clonotype was found many times. The chain recombines TRBV5-1 with TRBJ2-7, with TRBD1 as a possible D gene (5 bases). The germline V and J ends were trimmed by 4 bases and 5 bases, with 7 bases remaining between them. The CDR3 has 11 residues. Germline V gene sequence: CDR1 SGHRS, CDR2 YFSETQ. The CDR3 spells CASSQGNEQYF. CDR3 coding DNA: TGCGCCAGCAGCCAGGGCAACGAGCAGTACTTC.

This clonotype was detected many times. The V call is TRBV20-1, the J call TRBJ2-1; possible D gene TRBD2, 6 bases. Per germline, CDR1 DFQATT and CDR2 SNEGSKA (reference sequence). V was clipped by 3 bases and J by 0 bases, with 9 bases between them. The CDR3 runs to 14 residues. This CDR3 reads CSASGGSSYNEQFF. As DNA, the CDR3 is TGCAGTGCTAGCGGGGGTTCCTCCTACAATGAGCAGTTCTTC.

The V and J genes are TRBV5-5 and TRBJ2-7; D unresolved. Germline V lookup: CDR1 SGHKS, CDR2 YYEKEE (reference sequence). The CDR3 is 18 amino acids. V gave up 4 bases and J gave up 1 base, with 24 bases separating them. Here the CDR3 reads CASSHPKAPPLSSYEQYF. In DNA form, the CDR3 reads TGTGCCAGCAGCCATCCGAAGGCCCCGCCTTTATCATCCTACGAGCAGTACTTC.

This clonotype was observed at least ten times. The V call is TRBV10-3, the J call TRBJ2-1; 8 nucleotides agree with TRBD1. The germline CDR1 and CDR2 sequences are ENHRY and SYGVKD. Unmatched junction bases numbered 8, after V lost 6 bases and J lost 7 bases. This CDR3 has 14 amino acids. Here the CDR3 DNA reads TGTGCCATCAGAGAGACAGGGGTCGGGAATGAGCAGTTCTTC. Amino acid sequence: CAIRETGVGNEQFF.

This clonotype has ten or more counts. J is TRBJ2-1 and V is TRBV20-1; D is ambiguous. Trimming removed 3 bases from V and 9 bases from J, with 15 bases in between. CDR1 is DFQATT, CDR2 SNEGSKA, per germline (reference sequence). This CDR3 has 13 amino acids. For the CDR3, the DNA is TGCAGTGCTAGCCACCCGTTAACGCTTGAGCAGTTCTTC. This translates into CSASHPLTLEQFF.

The rearrangement uses TRBV10-3 and TRBJ1-3; weak D call: TRBD1 (5 bases). The CDR3 totals 15 residues. Germline CDR1 is ENHRY and CDR2 is SYGVKD. The V end lost 9 bases, the J end lost 0 bases, and 15 bases lay between the germline ends. DNA for the CDR3: TGTGCCATTGCCGAGGGGCCCTCCTCTGGAAACACCATATATTTT. Its protein is CAIAEGPSSGNTIYF.

This clonotype was picked up a small number of times. The chain combines TRBV19 with TRBJ2-2; 8 positions agree with TRBD2. After removal of 10 bases from V and 6 bases from J, the junction contained 10 bases not matched to a gene. This CDR3 contains 14 residues. Germline-derived CDR1 and CDR2 are LNHDA and SQIVND (reference sequence). CDR3 in amino acids: CATLREGPAGELFF. The CDR3, as DNA: TGTGCCACGTTACGGGAGGGCCCCGCCGGGGAGCTGTTTTTT.

A few counts support this clonotype. This chain joins TRBV24-1 and TRBJ2-2; possibly TRBD1 for D (5 bases). V was pared by 3 bases and J by 5 bases, with 12 bases between. CDR3 length: 15 residues. Germline loops: CDR1 KGHDR, CDR2 SFDVKD. The CDR3 here is CATSDQTQGTGELFF. Written as DNA, the CDR3 is TGTGCCACCAGTGATCAAACGCAGGGTACCGGGGAGCTGTTTTTT.